A selection of T cell receptor beta chains follows, all from one sample in a study of blood T cell repertoires in COVID-19. Some clones are missing from TCRdb's copy, which holds only in-frame ones; the method was immunoSEQ multiplex PCR. The profile shows under 300,000 clones, 70% to 80% of them singletons. Sequencing was performed on peripheral blood. Receptor source: a woman of 80 years or more with acute or convalescent COVID-19. Each CDR3 is given with its conserved first and last residue. Each record gives: clone size, D gene, CDR3 length, J gene, V gene, CDR3 DNA, CDR3 protein. The D gene is left open where the match is weak. For some rows the clone size is stated as once, few or many, or as a class when expanded; others skip it.

clone_size: few; d_call: TRBD1; cdr3_length: 15; j_call: TRBJ1-5; v_call: TRBV15; cdr3_nt: TGTGCCACCAGCAGAGATGGGACAGACAATCAGCCCCAGCATTTT; cdr3_aa: CATSRDGTDNQPQHF
clone_size: .; d_call: .; cdr3_length: 12; j_call: TRBJ2-7; v_call: TRBV30; cdr3_nt: TGTGCCTGGAGTCAGGGGTGGGGAGAGCAGTACTTC; cdr3_aa: CAWSQGWGEQYF
clone_size: .; d_call: .; cdr3_length: 16; j_call: TRBJ2-7; v_call: TRBV7-2; cdr3_nt: TGTGCCAGCAGCTTAGGGTGGGCAGGGAAAGGTACCGAGCAGTACTTC; cdr3_aa: CASSLGWAGKGTEQYF
clone_size: .; d_call: .; cdr3_length: 18; j_call: TRBJ2-1; v_call: TRBV9; cdr3_nt: TGTGCCAGCAGCATTAGCGGATCCCCCCCTAGCTCCTACAATGAGCAGTTCTTC; cdr3_aa: CASSISGSPPSSYNEQFF
clone_size: once; d_call: TRBD2; cdr3_length: 15; j_call: TRBJ2-3; v_call: TRBV18; cdr3_nt: TGTGCCAGCTTTGAACTAGCGACCAGCACAGATACGCAGTATTTT; cdr3_aa: CASFELATSTDTQYF
clone_size: .; d_call: .; cdr3_length: 14; j_call: TRBJ1-4; v_call: TRBV5-4; cdr3_nt: TGTGCCAGCAGCTTGGGCAGGGGTAATGAAAAACTGTTTTTT; cdr3_aa: CASSLGRGNEKLFF
clone_size: .; d_call: TRBD2; cdr3_length: 20; j_call: TRBJ2-1; v_call: TRBV6-2/TRBV6-3; cdr3_nt: TGTGCCAGCAGTTATAAGGGGTCGGCTAGCGGGGGGGTTAGGTACAATGAGCAGTTCTTC; cdr3_aa: CASSYKGSASGGVRYNEQFF
clone_size: .; d_call: TRBD2; cdr3_length: 15; j_call: TRBJ2-3; v_call: TRBV10-3; cdr3_nt: TGTGCCATCAGTTCCCAGCGGGGGCTCACAGATACGCAGTATTTT; cdr3_aa: CAISSQRGLTDTQYF
clone_size: few; d_call: .; cdr3_length: 15; j_call: TRBJ2-6; v_call: TRBV5-1; cdr3_nt: TGCGCCAGCAGCGCGGGACAGCCTGGGGCCAACGTCCTGACTTTC; cdr3_aa: CASSAGQPGANVLTF
clone_size: many; d_call: TRBD1; cdr3_length: 16; j_call: TRBJ1-6; v_call: TRBV5-4; cdr3_nt: TGTGCCAGCAGCTCGGGACAGGGGGCGCAGGGGTCACCCCTCCACTTT; cdr3_aa: CASSSGQGAQGSPLHF
clone_size: few; d_call: TRBD2; cdr3_length: 17; j_call: TRBJ2-7; v_call: TRBV5-8; cdr3_nt: TGTGCCAGCAGCCTGTATAGCGGGGGGGCATACTCCTACGAGCAGTACTTC; cdr3_aa: CASSLYSGGAYSYEQYF
clone_size: .; d_call: .; cdr3_length: 16; j_call: TRBJ2-3; v_call: TRBV18; cdr3_nt: TGTGCCAGCTCCCGCAATGGCGGAACTAGCACAGATACGCAGTATTTT; cdr3_aa: CASSRNGGTSTDTQYF
clone_size: .; d_call: TRBD1; cdr3_length: 13; j_call: TRBJ2-5; v_call: TRBV5-4; cdr3_nt: TGTGCCAGCAGCTTGGGACAGGGGGAGACCCAGTACTTC; cdr3_aa: CASSLGQGETQYF
clone_size: .; d_call: TRBD1; cdr3_length: 17; j_call: TRBJ1-3; v_call: TRBV6-1; cdr3_nt: TGTGCCAGCAGTGCCGGGACAGCCACCCACTCTGGAAACACCATATATTTT; cdr3_aa: CASSAGTATHSGNTIYF
clone_size: .; d_call: .; cdr3_length: 13; j_call: TRBJ2-7; v_call: TRBV6-5; cdr3_nt: TGTGCCAGCAGACAACAGGCCTCCCCCGAGCAGTACTTC; cdr3_aa: CASRQQASPEQYF
clone_size: once; d_call: .; cdr3_length: 14; j_call: TRBJ2-7; v_call: TRBV11-3; cdr3_nt: TGTGCCAGCAGCTCCGGGGTGGGAGAGGGTGAGCAGTACTTC; cdr3_aa: CASSSGVGEGEQYF
clone_size: few; d_call: .; cdr3_length: 13; j_call: TRBJ1-5; v_call: TRBV7-2; cdr3_nt: TGTGCCAGCAGCAAGGGGCCAAATCAGCCCCAGCATTTT; cdr3_aa: CASSKGPNQPQHF
clone_size: .; d_call: TRBD1; cdr3_length: 16; j_call: TRBJ1-2; v_call: TRBV12-5; cdr3_nt: TGTGCTAGTGGTTTGGGGGGGACAGAAGCTAACTATGGCTACACCTTC; cdr3_aa: CASGLGGTEANYGYTF
clone_size: .; d_call: TRBD2; cdr3_length: 15; j_call: TRBJ2-1; v_call: TRBV30; cdr3_nt: TGTGCCTGGAGTGCCCTAGCGGGAGCCTACAATGAGCAGTTCTTC; cdr3_aa: CAWSALAGAYNEQFF
clone_size: .; d_call: TRBD2; cdr3_length: 15; j_call: TRBJ2-5; v_call: TRBV20-1; cdr3_nt: TGCAGTGCTAGTGAGCTAGCGGGGAGTAAAGAGACCCAGTACTTC; cdr3_aa: CSASELAGSKETQYF